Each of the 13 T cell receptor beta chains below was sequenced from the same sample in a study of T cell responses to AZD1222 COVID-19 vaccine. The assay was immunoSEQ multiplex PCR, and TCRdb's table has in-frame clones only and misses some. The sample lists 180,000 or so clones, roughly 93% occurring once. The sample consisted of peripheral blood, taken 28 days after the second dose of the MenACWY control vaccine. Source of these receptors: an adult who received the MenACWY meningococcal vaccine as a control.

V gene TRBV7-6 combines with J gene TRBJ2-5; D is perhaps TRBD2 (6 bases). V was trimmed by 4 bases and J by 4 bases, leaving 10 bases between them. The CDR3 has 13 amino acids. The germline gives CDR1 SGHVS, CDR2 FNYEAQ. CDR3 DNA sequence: TGTGCCAGCAGCTCCACCGGGGGAGAGACCCAGTACTTC. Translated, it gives CASSSTGGETQYF.

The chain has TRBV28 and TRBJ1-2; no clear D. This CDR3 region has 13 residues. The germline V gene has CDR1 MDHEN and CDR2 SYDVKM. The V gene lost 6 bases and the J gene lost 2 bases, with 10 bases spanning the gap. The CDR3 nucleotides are TGTGCCAGCAGGTTTGACGGCAACTATGGCTACACCTTC. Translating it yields CASRFDGNYGYTF.

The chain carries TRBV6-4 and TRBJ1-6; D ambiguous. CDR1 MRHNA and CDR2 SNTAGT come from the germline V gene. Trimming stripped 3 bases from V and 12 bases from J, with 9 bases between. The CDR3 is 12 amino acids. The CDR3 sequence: CASSDNDLPLHF. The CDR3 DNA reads TGTGCCAGCAGTGATAATGATCTACCCCTCCACTTT.

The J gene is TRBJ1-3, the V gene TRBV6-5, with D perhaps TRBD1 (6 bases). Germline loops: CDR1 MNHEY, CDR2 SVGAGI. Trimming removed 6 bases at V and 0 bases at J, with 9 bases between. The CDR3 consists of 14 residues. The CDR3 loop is CASRGGISGNTIYF. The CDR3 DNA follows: TGTGCCAGCAGAGGGGGAATCTCTGGAAACACCATATATTTT.

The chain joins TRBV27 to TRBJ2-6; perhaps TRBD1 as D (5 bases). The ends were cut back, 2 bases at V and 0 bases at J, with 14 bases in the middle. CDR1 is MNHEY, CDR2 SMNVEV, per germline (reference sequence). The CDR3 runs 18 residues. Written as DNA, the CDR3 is TGTGCCAGCAGTTTAAAAATCGGACATCTCTCTGGGGCCAACGTCCTGACTTTC. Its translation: CASSLKIGHLSGANVLTF.

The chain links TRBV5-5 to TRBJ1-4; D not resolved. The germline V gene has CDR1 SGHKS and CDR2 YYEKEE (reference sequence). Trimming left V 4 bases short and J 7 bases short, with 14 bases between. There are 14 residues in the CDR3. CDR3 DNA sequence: TGTGCCAGCAGCACGCACCTCCTGGGTGAAAAACTGTTTTTT. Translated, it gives CASSTHLLGEKLFF.

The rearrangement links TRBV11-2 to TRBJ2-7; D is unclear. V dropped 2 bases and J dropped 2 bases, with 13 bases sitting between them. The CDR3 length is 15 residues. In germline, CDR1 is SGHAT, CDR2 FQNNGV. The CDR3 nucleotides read TGTGCCAGCAGCTTACGGGCAGCAATTACCTACGAGCAGTACTTC. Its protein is CASSLRAAITYEQYF.

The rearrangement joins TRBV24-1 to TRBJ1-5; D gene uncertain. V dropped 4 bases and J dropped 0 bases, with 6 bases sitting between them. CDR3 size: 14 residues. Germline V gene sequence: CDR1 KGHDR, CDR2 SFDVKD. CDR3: CATSEGNSNQPQHF. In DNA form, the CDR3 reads TGTGCCACCAGTGAGGGGAATAGCAATCAGCCCCAGCATTTT.

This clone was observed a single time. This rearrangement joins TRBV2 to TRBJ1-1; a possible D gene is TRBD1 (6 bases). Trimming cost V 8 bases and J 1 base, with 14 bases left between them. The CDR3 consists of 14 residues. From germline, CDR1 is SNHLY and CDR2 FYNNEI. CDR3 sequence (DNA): TGTGCCAGCGGGGGCAGGGGAGGGAACACTGAAGCTTTCTTT. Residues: CASGGRGGNTEAFF.

The CDR3 here is CASSRTGTGGSGELFF. The CDR3 coding sequence is TGTGCCAGCAGCCGAACTGGGACAGGGGGATCCGGGGAGCTGTTTTTT. J is TRBJ2-2 and V is TRBV28, with TRBD1 identical over 11 bases. There are 16 residues in the CDR3. Trimming cost V 6 bases and J 6 bases; bases outside gene matches: 9. Germline loops: CDR1 MDHEN, CDR2 SYDVKM.

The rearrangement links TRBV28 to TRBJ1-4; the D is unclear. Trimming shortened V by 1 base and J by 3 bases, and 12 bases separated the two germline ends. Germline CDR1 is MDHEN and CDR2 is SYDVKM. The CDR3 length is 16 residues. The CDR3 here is CASSLFGAVANEKLFF. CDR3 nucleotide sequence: TGTGCCAGCAGTTTATTTGGTGCAGTTGCTAATGAAAAACTGTTTTTT.

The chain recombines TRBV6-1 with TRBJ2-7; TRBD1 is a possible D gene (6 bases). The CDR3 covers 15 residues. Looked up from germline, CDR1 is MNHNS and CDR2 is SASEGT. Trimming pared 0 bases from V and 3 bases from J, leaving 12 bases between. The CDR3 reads CASSEAGGQIYEQYF. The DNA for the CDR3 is TGTGCCAGCAGTGAAGCTGGGGGCCAGATCTACGAGCAGTACTTC.

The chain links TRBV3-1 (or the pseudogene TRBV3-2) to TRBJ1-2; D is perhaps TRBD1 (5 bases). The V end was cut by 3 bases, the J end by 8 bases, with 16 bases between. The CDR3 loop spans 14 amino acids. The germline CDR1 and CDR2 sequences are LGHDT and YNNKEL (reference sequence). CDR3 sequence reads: CASSQGEGSSGYTF. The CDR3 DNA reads TGTGCCAGCAGCCAGGGTGAGGGGAGTAGCGGCTACACCTTC.